The 9 T cell receptor beta chains in this list originate from one sample, sequenced in a study of OX40 agonist ivuxolimab in advanced cancers. Sequenced by immunoSEQ multiplex PCR; TCRdb stores in-frame clones only, minus some. The sample consists of fewer than 55,000 clones, roughly nine tenths of them appearing once. Sequenced material: CD4+ or CD8+ T cells sorted from blood, taken in a trial of the OX40 agonist ivuxolimab. All receptors derive from an adult with an advanced solid tumor such as melanoma, head and neck, liver or kidney cancer.

The chain recombines TRBV27 with TRBJ2-7; no definite D call. Germline-derived CDR1 and CDR2 are MNHEY and SMNVEV (reference sequence). The CDR3 has 12 amino acids. V was cut by 4 bases and J by 3 bases, with 7 bases left in between. This CDR3 reads CASSSALYEQYF. The CDR3 coding sequence is TGTGCCAGCAGTTCCGCCCTCTACGAGCAGTACTTC.

The chain carries TRBV19 and TRBJ2-7; D call uncertain. Germline V CDR1 and CDR2: LNHDA, SQIVND (reference sequence). CDR3 length equals 14 residues. The V and J ends lost 1 base and 0 bases respectively, with 7 bases between them. The DNA of the CDR3 is TGTGCCAGTAGTATAGTGGCCGACTCCTACGAGCAGTACTTC. This sequence encodes CASSIVADSYEQYF.

The chain couples TRBV5-1 to TRBJ1-1, with D unresolved. This CDR3 spans 13 amino acids. CDR1 and CDR2 (germline): SGHRS, YFSETQ. V was clipped by 3 bases and J by 7 bases, with 13 bases between them. CDR3 nucleotide sequence: TGCGCCAGCAGCTCAGGAGTCGAGTTTGAAGCTTTCTTT. Translated: CASSSGVEFEAFF.

This rearrangement joins TRBV5-8 to TRBJ2-3, with D unresolved. The length of the CDR3 is 13 residues. The germline V and J ends were trimmed by 6 bases and 4 bases, with 12 bases remaining between them. Germline V CDR1 and CDR2: SGHTS, YDEGEE. CDR3 in amino acids: CASTGGVPDTQYF. CDR3 sequence (DNA): TGTGCCAGCACGGGTGGGGTCCCAGATACGCAGTATTTT.

The genes are TRBV5-8 and TRBJ2-5; TRBD2 aligns across 8 bases. The CDR3 loop spans 16 amino acids. CDR1 and CDR2 (germline): SGHTS, YDEGEE. The junction had 9 bases not matched to a gene; V was cut back by 0 bases and J by 5 bases. CDR3 in amino acids: CASSLEGSGGGETQYF. Written as DNA, the CDR3 is TGTGCCAGCAGCTTGGAAGGCAGCGGGGGAGGGGAGACCCAGTACTTC.

The chain has TRBV29-1 and TRBJ1-1, with unresolved D. The CDR3 length is 13 residues. Germline values: CDR1 SQVTM, CDR2 ANQGSEA. Trimming stripped 4 bases from V and 1 base from J, with 10 bases between. The CDR3 DNA follows: TGCAGCGTTGTGTGGCGGGGGAACACTGAAGCTTTCTTT. This sequence encodes CSVVWRGNTEAFF. Drawing the rest from reference TRBV29-1 and TRBJ1-1, the complete variable domain is SAVISQKPSRDICQRGTSLTIQCQVDSQVTMMFWYRQQPGQSLTLIATANQGSEATYESGFVIDKFPISRPNLTFSTLTVSNMSPEDSSIYLCSVVWRGNTEAFFGQGTRLTVV.

The rearrangement links TRBV19 to TRBJ2-2; tentatively, D is TRBD1 (6 bases). CDR1 is LNHDA and CDR2 is SQIVND in the germline V gene (reference sequence). The CDR3 is 15 amino acids. Trimming pared 1 base from V and 4 bases from J, leaving 10 bases between. The CDR3 coding sequence is TGTGCCAGTAGTATAGGGGGGCTGGGCACCGGGGAGCTGTTTTTT. Amino acid sequence: CASSIGGLGTGELFF.

The chain is built from TRBV30 and TRBJ2-3; TRBD1 matches at 7 bases. From germline, CDR1 is GTSNPN and CDR2 SVGIG (reference sequence). The junction had 8 bases not matched to a gene; V was cut back by 5 bases and J by 3 bases. The CDR3 length is 14 residues. CDR3 DNA: TGTGCCTGGGGAGACAGGGTCCGAACAGATACGCAGTATTTT. Amino acid sequence: CAWGDRVRTDTQYF. The full variable domain, with the rest looked up from reference TRBV30 and TRBJ2-3, is SQTIHQWPATLVQPVGSPLSLECTVEGTSNPNLYWYRQAAGRGLQLLFYSVGIGQISSEVPQNLSASRPQDRQFILSSKKLLLSDSGFYLCAWGDRVRTDTQYFGPGTRLTVL.

This clone has ten or more counts. The chain combines TRBV27 with TRBJ2-7; D not resolved. Germline assignment: CDR1 MNHEY and CDR2 SMNVEV (reference sequence). Trimming stripped 4 bases from V and 2 bases from J, with 18 bases between. CDR3 size: 16 residues. The CDR3 protein is CASSSTPRQVAYEQYF. The CDR3 bases are TGTGCCAGCAGTTCCACGCCGAGGCAGGTTGCCTACGAGCAGTACTTC.